This T cell receptor (beta chain) was sequenced for a study of T cells in Graves' hyperthyroidism and ophthalmopathy. RNA transcripts gave rise to amplified TCR beta CDR3 regions. TCR CDR3 underwent first-round RT-PCR with the HTBI primer set. TCRdb reanalysed the multiplex PCR reads using MiXCR and keeps one entry per CDR3 protein. The sample carries more than 300,000 distinct CDR3 sequences, approximately 17% recorded once. Any patient presenting with uncontrolled infection, other autoimmune disease, pregnancy or lactation was left out. Clinicians diagnosed patients from clinical symptoms, serum thyroxine and TRAb, thyroid ultrasound and orbital computed tomography. The PBMCs were sourced from fresh peripheral blood (about 10 ml). This clonotype was detected ten times or more. The antigen is undetermined. This CDR3 spans 11 amino acids. The ends were cut back, 0 bases at V and 8 bases at J, with 4 bases in the middle. Per germline, CDR1 SGHRS and CDR2 YFSETQ.

General observations from the study: Ophthalmopathy, which appeared later, was predicted by the model a median about 6 months before onset.

Source material: blood. The source is a man aged 18 to 30 with Graves' ophthalmopathy. This chain uses TRBV5-1 with TRBJ2-3; D unresolved. The CDR3 DNA reads as TGCGCCAGCAGCTTGGAAGCTACGCAGTATTTT. The encoded protein is CASSLEATQYF.